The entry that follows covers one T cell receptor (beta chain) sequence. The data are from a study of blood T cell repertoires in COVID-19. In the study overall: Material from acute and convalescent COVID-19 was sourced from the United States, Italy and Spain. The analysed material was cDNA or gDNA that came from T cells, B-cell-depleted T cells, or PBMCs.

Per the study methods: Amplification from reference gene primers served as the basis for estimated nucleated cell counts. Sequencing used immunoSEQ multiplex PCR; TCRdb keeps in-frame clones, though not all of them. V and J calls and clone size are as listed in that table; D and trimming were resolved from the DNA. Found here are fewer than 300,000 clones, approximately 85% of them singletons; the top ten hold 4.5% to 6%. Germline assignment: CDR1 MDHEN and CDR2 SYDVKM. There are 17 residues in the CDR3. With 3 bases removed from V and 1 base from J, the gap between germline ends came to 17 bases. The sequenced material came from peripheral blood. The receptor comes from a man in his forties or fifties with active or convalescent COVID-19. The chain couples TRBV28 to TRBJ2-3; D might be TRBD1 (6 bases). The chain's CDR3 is CASSFAVWQGRTDTQYF. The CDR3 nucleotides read TGTGCCAGCAGTTTTGCGGTCTGGCAGGGGCGCACAGATACGCAGTATTTT.